These T cell receptor beta chains were read from a single sample in a study of prognosis after radiotherapy for stage I lung cancer. TCRdb passed the multiplex PCR reads through MiXCR, listing each CDR3 protein once. The table shows fewer than 35,000 distinct CDR3 sequences, with about half occurring only once. The sample here was PBMCs, taken before or after stereotactic body radiation therapy (not recorded which). These receptors came from a donor of 50 years or more with non-small cell lung cancer. The CDR3 runs from the conserved cysteine through the conserved F or W. Each record gives: J gene, clone size, D gene, V gene, CDR3 DNA, CDR3 protein. The D gene is left open where the match is weak. Part of the rows lack a size; the others show once, few, many or a class for expanded clones.

>TRBJ2-7|-|-|TRBV11-2
TGTGCCAGCAGCTCAGACAACTCCTACGAGCAGTACTTC
CASSSDNSYEQYF
>TRBJ2-7|once|TRBD2|TRBV19
TGTGCCAGTAGTAATCCGGGAGGGGACGACGAGCAGTACTTC
CASSNPGGDDEQYF
>TRBJ2-7|few|-|TRBV7-2
TGTGCCAGTAGCTTAGTCCGGGCCGCCTACGAGCAGTACTTC
CASSLVRAAYEQYF
>TRBJ2-3|-|-|TRBV5-1
TGCTCCAGCAGCTTGGCGCTCGGGGCAACTAGCACAGATACGCATTATTTT
CSSSLALGATSTDTHYF
>TRBJ1-2|-|TRBD1|TRBV9
TGTGCCACCTGTGACCCGACAGGGGGGGACCACAGGTATGGCTACACCTTC
CATCDPTGGDHRYGYTF
>TRBJ2-7|many|TRBD2|TRBV30
TGTGCCTGGAGTTTAGCGGGAGGTTGGTACGAGCAGTACTTC
CAWSLAGGWYEQYF
>TRBJ1-2|medium-sized|-|TRBV11-3
TGTGACCTTCGGGGGCCGCTTCCCCCTGGAATCTATGGCTACACCTTC
CDLRGPLPPGIYGYTF
>TRBJ2-1|-|-|TRBV6-5
TGTGCCAGCAGTTACTCGATGGTTTCGAGGCAGTTCTTC
CASSYSMVSRQFF
>TRBJ2-1|medium-sized|TRBD2|TRBV12-3/TRBV12-4
TGTGCCAGCAGTTTGCTAGCGGGGTACAATGAGCAGTTCTTC
CASSLLAGYNEQFF
>TRBJ1-6|many|TRBD1|TRBV19
TGTGCCAGTAGTACCGGACAGGTACATAATTCACCCCTCCACTTT
CASSTGQVHNSPLHF
>TRBJ2-3|-|TRBD2|TRBV20-1
TGCAGTGCTAGAGATGGCGGGAGGGGGGGCGATACGCAGTATTTT
CSARDGGRGGDTQYF
>TRBJ1-1|many|-|TRBV6-5
TGTGCCAGCAGTTATAATCTGAACACTGAAGCTTTCTTT
CASSYNLNTEAFF
>TRBJ2-1|-|TRBD1|TRBV7-9
TGTGCCAGCACCCCAGCCCGGGACAGGGAGACTGAGCAGCTCTTC
CASTPARDRETEQLF
>TRBJ2-3|-|-|TRBV11-3
TGTGCCAGCAGCCCAATTCGTGTGCTCACAGATACGCAGTATTTT
CASSPIRVLTDTQYF
>TRBJ2-1|-|TRBD2|TRBV2
TGTGCCAGCAGTGGCCGCCTAGCGGCAGAAACCTACAATGAGCAGTTCTTC
CASSGRLAAETYNEQFF
>TRBJ2-5|-|TRBD2|TRBV7-2
TGTGCCAGCAGCTTAGCGCGACTAGCGGGAGGGCAGGATACCCAGTGCTTC
CASSLARLAGGQDTQCF
>TRBJ2-7|many|-|TRBV15
TGTGCCACCAGCAGTATCCTTATGGCCCACGAGCAGTACTTC
CATSSILMAHEQYF
>TRBJ2-2|-|TRBD1|TRBV5-5
TGTGCCAGCAGCATCCGGCCGGGACAGGCGATGAACACCGGGGAGCTGTTTTTT
CASSIRPGQAMNTGELFF
>TRBJ2-1|many|TRBD2|TRBV5-1
TGCGCCAGCAGACTAGCGTTTACCTACAATGAGCAGTTCTTC
CASRLAFTYNEQFF
>TRBJ2-7|-|TRBD1|TRBV12-3/TRBV12-4
TGTGCCAGCAGTTATACAGGGGGCGAACAGTACTTC
CASSYTGGEQYF
>TRBJ2-7|many|-|TRBV9
TGTGCCAGCAGCCAACTCTCATTACTAGGGGCCGAGCAGTACTTC
CASSQLSLLGAEQYF
>TRBJ2-1|many|TRBD2|TRBV10-3
TGTGCCATCAGTGAGTCGACGGGAGGGTCGGGCAATGAGCAGTTCTTC
CAISESTGGSGNEQFF
>TRBJ2-6|many|TRBD1|TRBV27
TGTGCCAGCAGTCGGACAGGCTTCTCTGGGGCCAACGTCCTGACTTTC
CASSRTGFSGANVLTF
>TRBJ2-1|many|TRBD2|TRBV4-1
TGCGCCAGCAGCCAAGATTGGGAAGCGGGAGGGCCTTACAATGAGCAGTTCTTC
CASSQDWEAGGPYNEQFF
>TRBJ2-1|-|TRBD2|TRBV7-2
TGTGCCAGCAGCTTAGTGCGGGGGGGCCATGATGATCAGTTCTTC
CASSLVRGGHDDQFF
>TRBJ2-2|-|-|TRBV7-6
TGTGCCAGCAGCTGGGCGAACACCGGGGAGCTGTTTTTT
CASSWANTGELFF
>TRBJ1-2|medium-sized|-|TRBV5-1
TGCGCCAGCAGCTTGACCCTCGACTATGGCTACACCTTC
CASSLTLDYGYTF